This TCR beta chain was documented in a study of control samples from healthy donors and cancer patients. This clone was counted once. The germline V gene encodes CDR1 SGHAT and CDR2 FQNNGV. Trimming shortened V by 1 base and J by 7 bases, and 7 bases separated the two germline ends. The CDR3 consists of 12 residues. The protocol was immunoSEQ multiplex PCR, while the TCRdb copy is restricted to in-frame clones and leaves out a portion. The sample yields 77,000 or so clones, roughly 91% seen once. The chain uses TRBV11-2 and TRBJ1-1; no definite D call. Sequenced material: blood. The receptor was isolated from a man aged 25 to 45 in good health. The CDR3 here is CASSLVFGEAFF. CDR3 in DNA: TGTGCCAGCAGCTTAGTGTTCGGTGAAGCTTTCTTT.